Following are 2 T cell receptor beta chains from one sample sequenced in a study of OX40 agonist ivuxolimab in advanced cancers. Only in-frame clones appear in the TCRdb table, and some are missing; sequencing was by immunoSEQ multiplex PCR. Of nearly 20,000 clones listed, approximately 87% are singletons. The starting material was CD4+ or CD8+ T cells sorted from blood, obtained in a trial of the OX40 agonist ivuxolimab. All receptors derive from an adult with an advanced solid tumor such as melanoma, head and neck, liver or kidney cancer.

In its sample, this clone was seen once. This chain links TRBV5-7 with TRBJ1-4; the match to TRBD1 covers 9 bases. TRBV5-7 is known as an ORF, though its function is uncertain. The CDR3 has 15 residues. Losses at the gene ends were 2 bases for V and 4 bases for J; bases not matched to a gene: 3. The CDR3: CASSFGGQGNEKLFF. CDR3 bases: TGTGCCAGCAGCTTCGGGGGACAGGGTAATGAAAAACTGTTTTTT.

The chain's CDR3 is CASSSWPELTDTQYF. CDR3 DNA: TGTGCCAGCAGTTCATGGCCGGAATTGACAGATACGCAGTATTTT. The rearrangement links TRBV27 to TRBJ2-3; the D is unclear. CDR1 is MNHEY and CDR2 is SMNVEV in the germline V gene (reference sequence). The CDR3 contains 15 residues. V shed 4 bases and J shed 3 bases, with 14 bases lying between them.